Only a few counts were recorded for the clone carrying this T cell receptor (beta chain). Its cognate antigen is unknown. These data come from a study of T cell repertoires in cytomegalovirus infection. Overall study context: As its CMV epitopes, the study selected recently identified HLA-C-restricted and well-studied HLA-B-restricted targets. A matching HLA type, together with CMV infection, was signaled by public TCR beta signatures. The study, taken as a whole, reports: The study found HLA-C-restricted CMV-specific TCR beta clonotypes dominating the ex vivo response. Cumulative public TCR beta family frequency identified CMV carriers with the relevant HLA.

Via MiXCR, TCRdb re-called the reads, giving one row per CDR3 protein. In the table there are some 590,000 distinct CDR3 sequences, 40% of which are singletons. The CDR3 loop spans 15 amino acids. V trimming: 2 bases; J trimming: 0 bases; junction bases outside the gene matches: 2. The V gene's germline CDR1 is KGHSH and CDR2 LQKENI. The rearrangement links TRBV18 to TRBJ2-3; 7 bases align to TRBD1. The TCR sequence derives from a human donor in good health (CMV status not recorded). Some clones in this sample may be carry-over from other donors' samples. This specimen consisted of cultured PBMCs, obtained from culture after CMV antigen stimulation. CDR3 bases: TGTGCCAGCTCACCATCGACAGGGAGCACAGATACGCAGTATTTT. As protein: CASSPSTGSTDTQYF.